Below, 14 T cell receptor beta chains from the same sample are listed, as sequenced in a study of monozygotic twins with inflammatory bowel disease. TCRdb reprocessed the 5' RACE reads and keeps a single row for each CDR3 protein, giving no DNA. Recorded for this sample: about 210,000 distinct CDR3 sequences. Sequenced sample: blood. Every receptor here comes from a human donor with ulcerative colitis or Crohn's disease, or a healthy co-twin of an affected twin (not recorded which).

The rearrangement links TRBV12-3 or TRBV12-4 to TRBJ2-2; TCRdb returns TRBD1, unconfirmable since there is no DNA. CDR3 length: 16 amino acids. This CDR3 reads CASSFFGTGGTGELFF.

V is TRBV9 and J is TRBJ2-7; TCRdb returns TRBD2, unconfirmable since there is no DNA. CDR1 is SGDLS, CDR2 YYNGEE, per germline. The CDR3 has 13 amino acids. The CDR3: CTSSVGLAERAYF. The entire variable domain, with the rest obtained from reference TRBV9 and TRBJ2-7, is as follows: DSGVTQTPKHLITATGQRVTLRCSPRSGDLSVYWYQQSLDQGLQFLIQYYNGEERAKGNILERFSAQQFPDLHSELNLSSLELGDSALYFCTSSVGLAERAYFGPGTRLTVT.

This chain uses TRBV2 with TRBJ2-5; the TCRdb D gene call, TRBD2, has no DNA to confirm it. The length of the CDR3 is 17 residues. Germline V lookup: CDR1 SNHLY, CDR2 FYNNEI. The CDR3 is CASSYFWARGAQETQYF.

The V gene is TRBV10-3, the J gene TRBJ2-7. Germline CDR1 ENHRY, CDR2 SYGVKD. CDR3 size: 15 residues. CDR3 sequence reads: CVIRRLASLRNEQYF.

The rearrangement uses TRBV19 and TRBJ2-1; the TCRdb D gene call, TRBD1, has no DNA to confirm it. CDR3 length equals 15 residues. The germline gives CDR1 LNHDA, CDR2 SQIVND (reference sequence). CDR3 amino acids: CASAPGDWGNNEQFF.

The chain joins TRBV15 to TRBJ1-5; TCRdb's assignment of TRBD1 cannot be checked, as there is no DNA. CDR1 is LNHNV, CDR2 YYDKDF, per germline (reference sequence). The CDR3 loop spans 15 amino acids. The CDR3 loop is CATSRDRGGGQPQHF.

The chain joins TRBV3-1 to TRBJ2-1; TCRdb's D call of TRBD1 is untestable without DNA. Per germline, CDR1 LGHDT and CDR2 YNNKEL (reference sequence). The CDR3 consists of 15 residues. The CDR3 loop is CASSRGQGAYNEQFF.

The rearrangement joins TRBV20-1 to TRBJ2-1; the D gene TCRdb calls, TRBD2, cannot be checked with no DNA. This CDR3 has 15 residues. Germline V CDR1 and CDR2: DFQATT, SNEGSKA (reference sequence). CDR3 in amino acids: CSAPGLAGEHNEQFF.

The rearrangement links TRBV14 to TRBJ1-1; the TCRdb call, TRBD1, lacks DNA for checking. The CDR3 contains 13 residues. In germline, CDR1 is SGHDN, CDR2 FVKESK. This CDR3 reads CASSNLRGTEAFF.

The chain joins TRBV5-1 to TRBJ2-2. From germline, CDR1 is SGHRS and CDR2 YFSETQ. The CDR3 runs 15 residues. The CDR3 protein is CASSLQGPNTGELFF. The full variable domain, its missing parts supplied by reference TRBV5-1 and TRBJ2-2, is KAGVTQTPRYLIKTRGQQVTLSCSPISGHRSVSWYQQTPGQGLQFLFEYFSETQRNKGNFPGRFSGRQFSNSRSEMNVSTLELGDSALYLCASSLQGPNTGELFFGEGSRLTVL.

This chain connects TRBV24-1 to TRBJ2-1. The germline CDR1 and CDR2 sequences are KGHDR and SFDVKD. The CDR3 covers 12 residues. This chain's CDR3 is CATSVLDNEQFF.

V gene TRBV27 combines with J gene TRBJ1-5. The CDR3 loop spans 14 amino acids. Germline CDR1 and CDR2: MNHEY and SMNVEV (reference sequence). CDR3 region: CASSPQTFRGPQHF.

The chain uses TRBV12-3 or TRBV12-4 and TRBJ2-3; TCRdb names TRBD1, which stays unverified in the absence of DNA. This CDR3 has 15 residues. The CDR3 is CASSFRGDYTDTQYF.

This chain uses TRBV14 with TRBJ2-1. The CDR3 totals 16 residues. CDR1 and CDR2 from the germline V gene are SGHDN and FVKESK. Here the CDR3 reads CASSQKDTVSYNEQFF.